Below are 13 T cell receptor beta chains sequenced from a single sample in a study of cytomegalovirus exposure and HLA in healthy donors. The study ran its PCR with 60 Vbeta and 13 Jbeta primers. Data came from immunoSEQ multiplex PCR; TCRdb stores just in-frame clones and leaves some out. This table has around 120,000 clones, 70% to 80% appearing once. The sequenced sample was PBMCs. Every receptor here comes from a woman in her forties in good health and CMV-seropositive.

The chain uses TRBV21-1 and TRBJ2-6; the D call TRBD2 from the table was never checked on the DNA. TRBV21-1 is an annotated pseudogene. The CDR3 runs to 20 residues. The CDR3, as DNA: TGTGCCAGCAGCGACCCGTGGACTATCTTCGCGTGCTCTGGGGCCAACGTCCTGACTTTC. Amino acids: CASSDPWTIFACSGANVLTF.

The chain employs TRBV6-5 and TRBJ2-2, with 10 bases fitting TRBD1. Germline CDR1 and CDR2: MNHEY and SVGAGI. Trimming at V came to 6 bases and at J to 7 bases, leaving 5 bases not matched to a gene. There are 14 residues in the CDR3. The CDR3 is CASRRQGADGELFF. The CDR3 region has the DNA TGTGCCAGCAGGAGACAGGGGGCAGACGGGGAGCTGTTTTTT.

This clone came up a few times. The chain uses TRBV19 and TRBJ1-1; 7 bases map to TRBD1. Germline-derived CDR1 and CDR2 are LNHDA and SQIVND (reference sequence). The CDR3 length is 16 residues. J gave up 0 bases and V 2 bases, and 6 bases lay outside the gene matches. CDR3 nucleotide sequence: TGTGCCAGTAGTATATACCGGGACAGCTTGAACACTGAAGCTTTCTTT. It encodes CASSIYRDSLNTEAFF.

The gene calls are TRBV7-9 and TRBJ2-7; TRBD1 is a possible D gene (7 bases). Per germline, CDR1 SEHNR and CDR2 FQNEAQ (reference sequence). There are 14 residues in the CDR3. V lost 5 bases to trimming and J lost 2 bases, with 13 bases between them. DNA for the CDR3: TGTGCCAGCAGCCGAGGGGGCGGGACCTACGAGCAGTACTTC. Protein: CASSRGGGTYEQYF.

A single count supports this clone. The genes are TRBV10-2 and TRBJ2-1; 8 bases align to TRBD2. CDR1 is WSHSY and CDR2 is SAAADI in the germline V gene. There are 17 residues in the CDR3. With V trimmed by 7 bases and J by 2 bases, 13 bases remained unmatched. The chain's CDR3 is CASKTQGLVFPYNEQFF. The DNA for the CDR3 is TGCGCCAGCAAAACACAGGGACTAGTCTTTCCCTACAATGAGCAGTTCTTC.

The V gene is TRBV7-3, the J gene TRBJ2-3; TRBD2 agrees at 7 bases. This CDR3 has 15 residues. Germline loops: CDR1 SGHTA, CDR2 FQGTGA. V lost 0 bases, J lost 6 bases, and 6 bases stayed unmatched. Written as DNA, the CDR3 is TGTGCCAGCAGCTTAACGGGCCCGCGGGGGGATACGCAGTATTTT. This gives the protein CASSLTGPRGDTQYF.

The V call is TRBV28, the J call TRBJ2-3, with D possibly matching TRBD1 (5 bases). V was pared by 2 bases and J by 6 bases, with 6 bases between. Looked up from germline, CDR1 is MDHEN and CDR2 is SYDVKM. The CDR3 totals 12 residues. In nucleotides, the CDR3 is TGTGCCAGCAGTTTAAAGGGGGATACGCAGTATTTT. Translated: CASSLKGDTQYF.

CDR3 DNA sequence: TGTGCCAGCAGAGGGGACAGGAGCTCCTACGAGCAGTACTTC. Translated, it gives CASRGDRSSYEQYF. The chain employs TRBV6-6 and TRBJ2-7, with TRBD1 matching over 8 bases. The CDR3 runs to 14 residues. V was pared by 6 bases and J by 0 bases, with 4 bases of the junction left unmatched. CDR1 is MNHNY and CDR2 is SVGAGI in the germline V gene (reference sequence).

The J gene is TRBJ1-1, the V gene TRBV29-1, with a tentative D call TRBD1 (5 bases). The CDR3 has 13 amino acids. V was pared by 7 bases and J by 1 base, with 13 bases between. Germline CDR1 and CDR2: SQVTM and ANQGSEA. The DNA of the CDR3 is TGCAGCGGACGCCAGGGTGAGAACACTGAAGCTTTCTTT. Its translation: CSGRQGENTEAFF. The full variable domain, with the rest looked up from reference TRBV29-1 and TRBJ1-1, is SAVISQKPSRDICQRGTSLTIQCQVDSQVTMMFWYRQQPGQSLTLIATANQGSEATYESGFVIDKFPISRPNLTFSTLTVSNMSPEDSSIYLCSGRQGENTEAFFGQGTRLTVV.

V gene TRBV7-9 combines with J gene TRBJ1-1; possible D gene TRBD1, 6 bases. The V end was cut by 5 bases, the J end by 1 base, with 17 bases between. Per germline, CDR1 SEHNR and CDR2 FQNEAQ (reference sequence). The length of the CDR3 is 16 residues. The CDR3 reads CASSPYNRVRNTEAFF. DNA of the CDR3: TGTGCCAGCAGCCCGTACAACAGGGTTCGGAACACTGAAGCTTTCTTT.

The CDR3 DNA reads TGTGCCAGCGGGACAGCTGGGGCCTACGAGCAGTACTTC. Protein sequence: CASGTAGAYEQYF. This chain connects TRBV19 to TRBJ2-7, with 7 bases identical to TRBD1. J was trimmed by 2 bases and V by 9 bases; bases with no gene match: 7. Germline V gene lookup returns CDR1 LNHDA and CDR2 SQIVND (reference sequence). The CDR3 is 13 amino acids. Drawing the rest from reference TRBV19 and TRBJ2-7, the complete variable domain is DGGITQSPKYLFRKEGQNVTLSCEQNLNHDAMYWYRQDPGQGLRLIYYSQIVNDFQKGDIAEGYSVSREKKESFPLTVTSAQKNPTAFYLCASGTAGAYEQYFGPGTRLTVT.

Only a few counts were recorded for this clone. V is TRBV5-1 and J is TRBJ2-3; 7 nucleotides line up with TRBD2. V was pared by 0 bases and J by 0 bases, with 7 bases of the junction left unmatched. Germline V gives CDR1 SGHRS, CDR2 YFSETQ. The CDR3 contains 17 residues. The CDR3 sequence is CASSLGAQRGSTDTQYF. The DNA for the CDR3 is TGCGCCAGCAGCTTGGGGGCCCAGCGGGGAAGCACAGATACGCAGTATTTT.

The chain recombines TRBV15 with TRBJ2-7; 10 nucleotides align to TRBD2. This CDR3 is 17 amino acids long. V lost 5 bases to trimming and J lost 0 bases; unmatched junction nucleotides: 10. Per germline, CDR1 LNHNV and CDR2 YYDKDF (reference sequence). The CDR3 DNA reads TGTGCCACCAGCGGCCCACGGACTAGCGGATCCTCCTACGAGCAGTACTTC. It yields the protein CATSGPRTSGSSYEQYF.